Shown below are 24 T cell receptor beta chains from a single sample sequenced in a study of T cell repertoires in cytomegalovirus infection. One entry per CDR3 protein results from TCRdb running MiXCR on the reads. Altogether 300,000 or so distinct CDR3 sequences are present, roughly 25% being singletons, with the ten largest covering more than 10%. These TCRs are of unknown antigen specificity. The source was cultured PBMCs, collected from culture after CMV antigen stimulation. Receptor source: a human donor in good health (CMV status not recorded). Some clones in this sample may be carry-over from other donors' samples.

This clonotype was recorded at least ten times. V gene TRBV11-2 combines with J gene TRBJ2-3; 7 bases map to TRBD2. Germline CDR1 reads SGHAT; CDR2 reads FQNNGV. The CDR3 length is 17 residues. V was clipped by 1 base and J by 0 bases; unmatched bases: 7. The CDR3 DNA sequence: TGTGCCAGCAGCTTAGTTCCCCGGACTAGTAGCACAGATACGCAGTATTTT. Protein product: CASSLVPRTSSTDTQYF.

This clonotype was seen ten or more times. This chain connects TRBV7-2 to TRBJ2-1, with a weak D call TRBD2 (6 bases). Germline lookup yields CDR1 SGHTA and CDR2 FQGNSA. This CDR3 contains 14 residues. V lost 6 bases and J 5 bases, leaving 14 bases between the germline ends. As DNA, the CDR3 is TGTGCCAGCAGGGCAGGAGGGCTCAACAATGAGCAGTTCTTC. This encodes CASRAGGLNNEQFF.

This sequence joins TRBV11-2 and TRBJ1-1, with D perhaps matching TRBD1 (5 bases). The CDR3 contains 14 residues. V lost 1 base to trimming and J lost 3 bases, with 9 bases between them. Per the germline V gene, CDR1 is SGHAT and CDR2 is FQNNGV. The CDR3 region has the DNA TGTGCCAGCAGCTTAGTTCTGGGGGACACTGAAGCTTTCTTT. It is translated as CASSLVLGDTEAFF.

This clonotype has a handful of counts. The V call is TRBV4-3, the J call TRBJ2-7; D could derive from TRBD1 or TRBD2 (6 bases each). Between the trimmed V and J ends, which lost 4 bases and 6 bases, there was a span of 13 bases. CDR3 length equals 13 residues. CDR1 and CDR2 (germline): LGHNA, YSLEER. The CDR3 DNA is TGCGCCAGCAGCCGTGTCGGAGGGGGCGAGCAGTACTTC. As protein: CASSRVGGGEQYF.

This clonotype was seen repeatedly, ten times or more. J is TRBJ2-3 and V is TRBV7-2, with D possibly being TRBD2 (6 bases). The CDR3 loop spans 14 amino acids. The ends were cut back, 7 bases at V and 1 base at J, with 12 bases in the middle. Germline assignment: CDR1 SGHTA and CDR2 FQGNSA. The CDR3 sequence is CASIGEVGTDTQYF. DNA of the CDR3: TGTGCCAGCATAGGGGAGGTGGGCACAGATACGCAGTATTTT.

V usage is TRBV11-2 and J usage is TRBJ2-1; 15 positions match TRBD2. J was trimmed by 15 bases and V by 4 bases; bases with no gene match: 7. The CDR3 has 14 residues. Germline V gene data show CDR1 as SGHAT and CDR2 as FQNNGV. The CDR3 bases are TGTGCCAGCAGCTCCGGACTGGGACTAGCGGGAGGGTTCTTC. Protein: CASSSGLGLAGGFF.

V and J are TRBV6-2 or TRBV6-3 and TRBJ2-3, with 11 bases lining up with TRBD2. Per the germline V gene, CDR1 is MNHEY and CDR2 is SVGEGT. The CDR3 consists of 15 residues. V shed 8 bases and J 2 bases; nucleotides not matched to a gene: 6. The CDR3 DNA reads TGTGCCAGCTATCCTAGCGGGAGGTACACAGATACGCAGTATTTT. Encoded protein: CASYPSGRYTDTQYF.

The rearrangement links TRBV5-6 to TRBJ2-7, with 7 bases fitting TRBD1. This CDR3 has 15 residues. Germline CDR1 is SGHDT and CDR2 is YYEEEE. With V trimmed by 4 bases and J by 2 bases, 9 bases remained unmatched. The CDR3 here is CASSRLDRPAYEQYF. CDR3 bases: TGTGCCAGCAGCCGCCTGGACAGGCCTGCCTACGAGCAGTACTTC.

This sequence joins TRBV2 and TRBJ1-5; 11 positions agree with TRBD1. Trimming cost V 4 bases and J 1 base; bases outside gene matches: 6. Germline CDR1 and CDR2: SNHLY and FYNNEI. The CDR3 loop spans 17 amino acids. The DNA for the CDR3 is TGTGCCAGCAGTGCGGGACAGGGGGTCCTAAGCAATCAGCCCCAGCATTTT. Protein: CASSAGQGVLSNQPQHF.

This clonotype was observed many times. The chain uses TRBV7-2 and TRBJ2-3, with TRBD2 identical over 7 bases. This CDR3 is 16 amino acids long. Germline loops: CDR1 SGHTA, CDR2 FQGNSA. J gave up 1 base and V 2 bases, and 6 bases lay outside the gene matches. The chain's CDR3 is CASSLPGLAGTDTQYF. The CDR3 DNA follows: TGTGCCAGCAGCTTACCGGGGCTAGCGGGCACAGATACGCAGTATTTT.

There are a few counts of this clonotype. The CDR3 here is CAISESRTNEKLFF. CDR3 bases: TGTGCCATCAGTGAGTCGAGGACTAATGAAAAACTGTTTTTT. The J gene is TRBJ1-4, the V gene TRBV10-3; no definite D call. The germline gives CDR1 ENHRY, CDR2 SYGVKD. CDR3 length: 14 residues. V gave up 0 bases and J gave up 2 bases, with 4 bases separating them.

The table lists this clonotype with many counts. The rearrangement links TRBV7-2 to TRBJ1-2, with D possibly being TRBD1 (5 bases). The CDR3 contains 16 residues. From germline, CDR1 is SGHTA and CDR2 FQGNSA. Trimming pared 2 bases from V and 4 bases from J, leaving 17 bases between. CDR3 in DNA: TGTGCCAGCAGCTTACCGGGGACGGAGATGGGCTATGGCTACACCTTC. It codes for CASSLPGTEMGYGYTF. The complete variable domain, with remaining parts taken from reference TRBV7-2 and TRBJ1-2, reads GAGVSQSPSNKVTEKGKDVELRCDPISGHTALYWYRQSLGQGLEFLIYFQGNSAPDKSGLPSDRFSAERTGGSVSTLTIQRTQQEDSAVYLCASSLPGTEMGYGYTFGSGTRLTVV.

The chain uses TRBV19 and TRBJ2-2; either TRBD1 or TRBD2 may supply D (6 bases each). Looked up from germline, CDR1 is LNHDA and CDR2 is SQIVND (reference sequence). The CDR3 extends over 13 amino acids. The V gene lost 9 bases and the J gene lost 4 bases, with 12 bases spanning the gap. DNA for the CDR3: TGTGCCAGCGAAGGGGGGCTCACCGGGGAGCTGTTTTTT. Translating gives CASEGGLTGELFF.

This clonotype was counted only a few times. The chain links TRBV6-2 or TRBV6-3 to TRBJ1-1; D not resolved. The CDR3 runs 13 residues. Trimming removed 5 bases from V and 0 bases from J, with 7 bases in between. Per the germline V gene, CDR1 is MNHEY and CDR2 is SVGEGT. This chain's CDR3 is CASSKIMNTEAFF. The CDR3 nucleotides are TGTGCCAGCAGTAAGATTATGAACACTGAAGCTTTCTTT.

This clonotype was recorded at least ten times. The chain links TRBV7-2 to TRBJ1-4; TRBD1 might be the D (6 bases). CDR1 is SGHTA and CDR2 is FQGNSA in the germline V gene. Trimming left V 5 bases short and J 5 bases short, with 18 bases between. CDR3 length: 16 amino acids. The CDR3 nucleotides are TGTGCCAGCAGCCCCGGGACAACCACTACAAATGAAAAACTGTTTTTT. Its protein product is CASSPGTTTTNEKLFF.

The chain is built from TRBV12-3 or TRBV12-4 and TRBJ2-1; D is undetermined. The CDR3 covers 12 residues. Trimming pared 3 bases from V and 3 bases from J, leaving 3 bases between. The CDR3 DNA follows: TGTGCCAGCAGTTTTTACTACAATGAGCAGTTCTTC. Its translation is CASSFYYNEQFF.

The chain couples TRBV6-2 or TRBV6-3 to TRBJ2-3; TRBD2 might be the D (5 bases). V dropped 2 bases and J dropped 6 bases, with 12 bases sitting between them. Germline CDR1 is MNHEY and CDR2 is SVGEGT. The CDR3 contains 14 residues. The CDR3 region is CASSYKTRGDTQYF. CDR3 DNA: TGTGCCAGCAGTTACAAGACACGCGGGGATACGCAGTATTTT.

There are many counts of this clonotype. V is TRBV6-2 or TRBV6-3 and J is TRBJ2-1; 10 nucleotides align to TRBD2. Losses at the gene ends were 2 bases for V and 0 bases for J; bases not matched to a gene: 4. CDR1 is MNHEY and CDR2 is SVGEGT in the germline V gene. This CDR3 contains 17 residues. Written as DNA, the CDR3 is TGTGCCAGCAGTTACCTTAGCGGGAGGAGCTCCTACAATGAGCAGTTCTTC. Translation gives CASSYLSGRSSYNEQFF.

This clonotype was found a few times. The CDR3 DNA sequence: TGTGCCAGCAGCCCGACTAGCGAAAGACACAATGAGCAGTTCTTC. Amino acids: CASSPTSERHNEQFF. This chain joins TRBV7-3 and TRBJ2-1; 8 positions match TRBD2. Germline loops: CDR1 SGHTA, CDR2 FQGTGA. The CDR3 is 15 residues long. V shed 5 bases and J 5 bases; nucleotides not matched to a gene: 8.

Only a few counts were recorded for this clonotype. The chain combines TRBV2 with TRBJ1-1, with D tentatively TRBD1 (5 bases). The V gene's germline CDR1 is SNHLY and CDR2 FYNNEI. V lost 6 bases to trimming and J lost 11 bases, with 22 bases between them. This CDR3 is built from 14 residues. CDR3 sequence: CASRPGTTLGGAFF. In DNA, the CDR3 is TGTGCCAGCAGACCAGGGACCACCTTAGGCGGCGCTTTCTTT.

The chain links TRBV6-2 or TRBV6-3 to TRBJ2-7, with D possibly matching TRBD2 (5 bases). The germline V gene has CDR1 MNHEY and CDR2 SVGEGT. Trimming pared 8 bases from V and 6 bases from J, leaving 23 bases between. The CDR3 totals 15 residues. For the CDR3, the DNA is TGTGCCAGCGGGATAGGACTGGGCCCCTACAGCGAGCAGTACGTC. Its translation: CASGIGLGPYSEQYV.

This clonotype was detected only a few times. DNA for the CDR3: TGTGCCAGCAGCGGCGGCCCCAGTTTTAATCAGCCCCAGCATTTT. Translating it yields CASSGGPSFNQPQHF. The chain recombines TRBV9 with TRBJ1-5; D is unclear. Germline V gene lookup returns CDR1 SGDLS and CDR2 YYNGEE. The CDR3 sequence is 15 residues long. With 3 bases removed from V and 4 bases from J, the gap between germline ends came to 14 bases.

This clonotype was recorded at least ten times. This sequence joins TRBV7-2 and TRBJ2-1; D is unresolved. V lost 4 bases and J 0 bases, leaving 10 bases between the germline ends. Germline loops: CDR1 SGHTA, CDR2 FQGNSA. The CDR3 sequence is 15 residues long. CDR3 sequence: CASSSPTNSYNEQFF. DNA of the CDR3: TGTGCCAGCAGCTCACCCACCAACTCCTACAATGAGCAGTTCTTC.

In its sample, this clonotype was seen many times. The CDR3 sequence is CASSHWVGAAYEQYF. In nucleotides, the CDR3 is TGTGCCAGCAGCCATTGGGTGGGCGCCGCCTACGAGCAGTACTTC. The chain has TRBV7-2 and TRBJ2-7; D uncertain. CDR1 SGHTA and CDR2 FQGNSA come from the germline V gene. V was clipped by 5 bases and J by 2 bases, with 16 bases between them. The CDR3 spans 15 residues.